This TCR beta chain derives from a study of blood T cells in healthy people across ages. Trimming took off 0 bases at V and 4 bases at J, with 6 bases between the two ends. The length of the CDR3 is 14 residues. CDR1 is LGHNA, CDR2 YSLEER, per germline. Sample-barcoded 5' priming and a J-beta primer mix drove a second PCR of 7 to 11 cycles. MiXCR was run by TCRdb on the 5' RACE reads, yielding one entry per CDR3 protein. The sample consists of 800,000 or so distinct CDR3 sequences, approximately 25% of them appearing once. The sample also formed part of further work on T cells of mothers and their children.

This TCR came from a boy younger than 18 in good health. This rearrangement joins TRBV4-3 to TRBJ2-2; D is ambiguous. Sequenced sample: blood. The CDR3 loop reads CASSQDILTGELFF. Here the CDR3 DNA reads TGCGCCAGCAGCCAAGATATCCTCACCGGGGAGCTGTTTTTT.